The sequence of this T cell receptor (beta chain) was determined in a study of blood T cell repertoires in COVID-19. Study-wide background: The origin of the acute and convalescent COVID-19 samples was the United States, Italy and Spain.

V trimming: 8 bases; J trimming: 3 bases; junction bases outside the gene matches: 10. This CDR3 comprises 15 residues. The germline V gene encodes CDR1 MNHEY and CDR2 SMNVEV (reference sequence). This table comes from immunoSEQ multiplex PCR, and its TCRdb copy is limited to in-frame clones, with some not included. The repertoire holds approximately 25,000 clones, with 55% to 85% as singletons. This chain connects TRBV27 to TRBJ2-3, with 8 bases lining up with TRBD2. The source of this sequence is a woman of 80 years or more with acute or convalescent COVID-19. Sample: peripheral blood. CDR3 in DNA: TGTGCCAGCGCCAGCCCCGGGGGGGGAACAGATACGCAGTATTTT. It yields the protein CASASPGGGTDTQYF.